Described below is a single T cell receptor (beta chain) sequence and its context. Antigen unknown. Primers included in the PCR were 60 Vbeta and 13 Jbeta primers. TCRdb's table, derived via immunoSEQ multiplex PCR, lists solely in-frame clones and lacks some. Of around 99,000 clones listed, roughly 82% are singletons. V was pared by 2 bases and J by 6 bases, with 11 bases between. Germline V CDR1 and CDR2: SGHDN, FVKESK. CDR3 length: 14 residues. The sample comes from a study of cytomegalovirus exposure and HLA in healthy donors. Study-wide results and caveats: Sequencing had likely introduced a cluster of highly shared sequence variants as an artifact. TCR beta sequences reportedly predicted the HLA-A and HLA-B alleles of most subjects accurately. Donors were assumed by presence/absence analyses to have roughly uniform sequencing depth. CMV antigen specificity was confirmed in vitro for a few CMV-associated chains.

The source of this sequence is a male donor in good health and CMV-seronegative. The chain couples TRBV14 to TRBJ2-1, with a tentative D call TRBD2 (6 bases). Specimen: PBMCs. The CDR3 sequence: CASSQWEETNEQFF. CDR3 sequence (DNA): TGTGCCAGCAGCCAATGGGAGGAAACCAATGAGCAGTTCTTC.